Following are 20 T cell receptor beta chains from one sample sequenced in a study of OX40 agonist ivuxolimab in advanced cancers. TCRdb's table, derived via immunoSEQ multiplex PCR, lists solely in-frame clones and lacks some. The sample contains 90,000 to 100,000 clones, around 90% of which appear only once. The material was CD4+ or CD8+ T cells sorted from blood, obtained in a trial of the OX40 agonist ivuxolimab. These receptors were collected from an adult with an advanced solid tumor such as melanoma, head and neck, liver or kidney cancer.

Here the CDR3 DNA reads TGTGCCAGCAGCCAAGAACGGGGAAACACCATATATTTT. As protein: CASSQERGNTIYF. This chain links TRBV11-3 with TRBJ1-3; D gene uncertain. The V end lost 5 bases, the J end lost 4 bases, and 9 bases lay between the germline ends. This CDR3 has 13 amino acids. Per the germline V gene, CDR1 is SGHNT and CDR2 is YENEEA.

The CDR3 loop reads CASSYGPVANYGYTF. The DNA for the CDR3 is TGTGCCAGCAGCTATGGACCGGTAGCTAACTATGGCTACACCTTC. V and J are TRBV7-2 and TRBJ1-2; D is undetermined. CDR3 length: 15 residues. Looked up from germline, CDR1 is SGHTA and CDR2 is FQGNSA. Trimming removed 4 bases at V and 0 bases at J, with 12 bases between.

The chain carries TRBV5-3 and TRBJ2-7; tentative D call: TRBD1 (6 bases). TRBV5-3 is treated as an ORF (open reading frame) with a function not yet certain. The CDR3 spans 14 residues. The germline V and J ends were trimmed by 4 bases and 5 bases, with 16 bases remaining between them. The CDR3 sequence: CARSPYRVWDEQYF. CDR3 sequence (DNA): TGTGCCAGAAGCCCCTACAGGGTTTGGGACGAGCAGTACTTC.

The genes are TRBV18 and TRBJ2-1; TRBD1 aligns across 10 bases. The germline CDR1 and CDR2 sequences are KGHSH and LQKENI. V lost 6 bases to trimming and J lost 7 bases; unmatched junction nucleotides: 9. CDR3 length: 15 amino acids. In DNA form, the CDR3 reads TGTGCCAGCTCCGATGGGGGACAGGGGAGGAATGAGCAGTTCTTC. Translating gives CASSDGGQGRNEQFF.

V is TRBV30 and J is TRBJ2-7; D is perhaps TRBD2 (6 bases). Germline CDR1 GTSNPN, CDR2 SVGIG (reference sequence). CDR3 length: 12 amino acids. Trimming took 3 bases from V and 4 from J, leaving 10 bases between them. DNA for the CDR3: TGTGCCTGGAGAAGAGGAGGGTACGAGCAGTACTTC. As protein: CAWRRGGYEQYF.

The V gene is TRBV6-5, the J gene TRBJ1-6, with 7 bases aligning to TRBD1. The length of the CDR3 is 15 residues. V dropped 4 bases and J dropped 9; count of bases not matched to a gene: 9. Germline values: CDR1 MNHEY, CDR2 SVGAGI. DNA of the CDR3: TGTGCCAGCAGTTTTACAGGGGTGATAGGTTCACCCCTCCACTTT. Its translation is CASSFTGVIGSPLHF.

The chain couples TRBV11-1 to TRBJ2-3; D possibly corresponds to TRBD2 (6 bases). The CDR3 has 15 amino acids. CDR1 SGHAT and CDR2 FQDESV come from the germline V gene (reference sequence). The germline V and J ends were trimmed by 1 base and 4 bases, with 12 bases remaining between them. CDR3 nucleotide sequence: TGTGCCAGCAGCTTAGGAACTAGCAGATCAGATACGCAGTATTTT. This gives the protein CASSLGTSRSDTQYF.

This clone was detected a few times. This CDR3 reads CALSRTPGNTEAFF. The CDR3 DNA is TGTGCCCTAAGCCGGACGCCAGGGAACACTGAAGCTTTCTTT. J is TRBJ1-1 and V is TRBV30; D unresolved. V gave up 8 bases and J gave up 1 base, with 17 bases separating them. CDR1 is GTSNPN and CDR2 is SVGIG in the germline V gene (reference sequence). CDR3 length equals 14 residues.

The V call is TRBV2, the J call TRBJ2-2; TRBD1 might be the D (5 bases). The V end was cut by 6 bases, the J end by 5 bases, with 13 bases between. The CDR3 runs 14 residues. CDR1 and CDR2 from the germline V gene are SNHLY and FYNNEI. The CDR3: CASRLQGPTGELFF. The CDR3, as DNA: TGTGCCAGCAGGCTGCAGGGTCCAACCGGGGAGCTGTTTTTT.

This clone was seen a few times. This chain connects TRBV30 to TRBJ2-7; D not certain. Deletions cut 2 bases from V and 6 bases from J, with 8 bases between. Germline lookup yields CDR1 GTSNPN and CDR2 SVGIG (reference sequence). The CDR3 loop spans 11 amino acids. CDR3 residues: CAWSQSTEQYF. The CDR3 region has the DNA TGTGCCTGGAGTCAGAGCACCGAGCAGTACTTC.

As DNA, the CDR3 is TGCGCCAGCAGCTTAGATGGACTAGGCACAGATACGCAGTATTTT. This sequence encodes CASSLDGLGTDTQYF. The J gene is TRBJ2-3, the V gene TRBV5-1; 7 bases fit TRBD2. The CDR3 has 15 residues. Unmatched junction bases numbered 4, after V lost 2 bases and J lost 1 base. The germline V gene has CDR1 SGHRS and CDR2 YFSETQ.

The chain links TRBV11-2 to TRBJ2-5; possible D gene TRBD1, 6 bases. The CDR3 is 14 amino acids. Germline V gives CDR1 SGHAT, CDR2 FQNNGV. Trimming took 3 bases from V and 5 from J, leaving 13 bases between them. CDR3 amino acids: CASSLDRGIETQYF. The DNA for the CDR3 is TGTGCCAGCAGCTTGGACAGAGGGATCGAGACCCAGTACTTC.

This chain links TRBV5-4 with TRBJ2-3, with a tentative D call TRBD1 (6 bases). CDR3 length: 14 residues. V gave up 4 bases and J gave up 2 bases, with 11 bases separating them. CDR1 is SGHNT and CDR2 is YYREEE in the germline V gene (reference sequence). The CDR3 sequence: CASSQQGTTDTQYF. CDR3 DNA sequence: TGTGCCAGCAGCCAACAGGGAACCACAGATACGCAGTATTTT.

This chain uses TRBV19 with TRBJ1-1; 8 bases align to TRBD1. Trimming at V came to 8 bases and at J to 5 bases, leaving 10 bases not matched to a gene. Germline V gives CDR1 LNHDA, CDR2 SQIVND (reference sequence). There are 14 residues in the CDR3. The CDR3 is CASQHRGRGTEAFF. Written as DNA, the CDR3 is TGTGCCAGTCAACACAGGGGGAGGGGTACTGAAGCTTTCTTT.

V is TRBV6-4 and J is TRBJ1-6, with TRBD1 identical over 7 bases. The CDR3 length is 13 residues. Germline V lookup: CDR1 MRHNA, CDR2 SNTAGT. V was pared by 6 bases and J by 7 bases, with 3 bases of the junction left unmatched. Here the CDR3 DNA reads TGTGCCAGCAGCCAGGGGGAAAATTCACCCCTCCACTTT. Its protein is CASSQGENSPLHF.

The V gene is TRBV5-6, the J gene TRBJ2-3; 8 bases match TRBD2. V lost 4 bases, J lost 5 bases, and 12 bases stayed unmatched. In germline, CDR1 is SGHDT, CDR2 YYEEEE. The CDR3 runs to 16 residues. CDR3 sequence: CASSGGAGEREDTQYF. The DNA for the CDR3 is TGTGCCAGCAGCGGCGGAGCGGGGGAGAGGGAAGATACGCAGTATTTT.

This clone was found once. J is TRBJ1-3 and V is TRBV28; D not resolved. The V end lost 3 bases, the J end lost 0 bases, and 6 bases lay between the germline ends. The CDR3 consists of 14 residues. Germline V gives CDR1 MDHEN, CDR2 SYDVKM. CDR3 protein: CASSLLHSGNTIYF. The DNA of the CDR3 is TGTGCCAGCAGTTTGCTGCACTCTGGAAACACCATATATTTT. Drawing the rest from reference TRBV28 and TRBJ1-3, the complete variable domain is DVKVTQSSRYLVKRTGEKVFLECVQDMDHENMFWYRQDPGLGLRLIYFSYDVKMKEKGDIPEGYSVSREKKERFSLILESASTNQTSMYLCASSLLHSGNTIYFGEGSWLTVV.

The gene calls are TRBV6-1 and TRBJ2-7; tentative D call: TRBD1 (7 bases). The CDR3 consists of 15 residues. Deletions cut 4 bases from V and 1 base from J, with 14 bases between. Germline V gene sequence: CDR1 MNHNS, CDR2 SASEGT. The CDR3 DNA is TGTGCCAGCAGTGCAAGGGCAGGGGGGTCCTACGAGCAGTACTTC. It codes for CASSARAGGSYEQYF.

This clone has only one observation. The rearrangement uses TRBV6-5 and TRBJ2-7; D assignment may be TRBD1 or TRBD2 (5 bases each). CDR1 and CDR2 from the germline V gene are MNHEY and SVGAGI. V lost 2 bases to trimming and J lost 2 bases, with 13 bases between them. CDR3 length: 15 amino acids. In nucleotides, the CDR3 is TGTGCCAGCAGTTACATGGGGCGGGCCCCCTACGAGCAGTACTTC. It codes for CASSYMGRAPYEQYF.

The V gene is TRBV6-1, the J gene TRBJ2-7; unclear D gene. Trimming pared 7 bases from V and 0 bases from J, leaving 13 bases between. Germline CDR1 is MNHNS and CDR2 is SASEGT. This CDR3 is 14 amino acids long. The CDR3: CASIDQVSSYEQYF. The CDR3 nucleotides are TGTGCCAGCATAGACCAGGTTAGCTCCTACGAGCAGTACTTC.